This is a list of T cell receptor beta chains from one sample in a study of OX40 agonist ivuxolimab in advanced cancers. Produced via immunoSEQ multiplex PCR; TCRdb's table is partial and in-frame only. The sample carries roughly 70,000 clones, 65% to 90% recorded once. Sequenced material: CD4+ or CD8+ T cells sorted from blood, taken in a trial of the OX40 agonist ivuxolimab. The receptors shown here come from an adult with an advanced solid tumor such as melanoma, head and neck, liver or kidney cancer. CDR3s include the opening cysteine and the closing phenylalanine or tryptophan.

j_call v_call cdr3_aa
TRBJ2-7 TRBV7-2 CASSFEAVTYPYEQYF
TRBJ2-3 TRBV2 CASSEVTSADTQYF
TRBJ1-2 TRBV2 CASSDRGGGYTF
TRBJ1-2 TRBV5-1 CASSQEGGQREGYTF
TRBJ1-3 TRBV11-2 CASSLDRVSGNTIYF
TRBJ1-1 TRBV7-2 CATQTRPGQGAEAFF
TRBJ1-5 TRBV7-8 CASSLGGGSQPQHF
TRBJ1-1 TRBV29-1 CSVEVAMNTEAFF
TRBJ1-2 TRBV6-6 CASTPAGGNINYGYTF
TRBJ1-2 TRBV5-1 CASSPGDYGYTF
TRBJ2-5 TRBV5-6 CASSLGRQRETQYF
TRBJ1-4 TRBV7-6 CASSLGGSPNEKLFF
TRBJ2-1 TRBV10-3 CAIKAAPSYNEQFF
TRBJ1-5 TRBV28 CASSESNQPQHF
TRBJ1-1 TRBV5-4 CASRDRESNTEAFF
TRBJ1-2 TRBV28 CASSFYRGANYGYTF
TRBJ2-3 TRBV6-5 CASSYWAGRTDTQYF
TRBJ2-6 TRBV21-1 CASSKGPGQSISGANVLTF
TRBJ1-1 TRBV7-9 CASSLAQWGEAFF
TRBJ1-1 TRBV5-1 CASSLERGNTEAFF
TRBJ2-3 TRBV29-1 CSVVDRGRDTQYF
TRBJ2-1 TRBV5-5 CASSLPGTGGKQFF
TRBJ2-1 TRBV11-3 CASSSSPGQRYNEQFF
TRBJ2-7 TRBV5-6 CASSLYANYEQYF
TRBJ1-1 TRBV4-2 CASSRTGVNTEAFF
TRBJ2-5 TRBV27 CASSPAGGKETQYF
TRBJ2-7 TRBV5-1 CASSSEGREQYF
TRBJ1-6 TRBV5-1 CASSLGSYNSPLHF
TRBJ1-2 TRBV11-2 CASSFGQGAYGYTF
TRBJ1-2 TRBV28 CASSSATGGSYGYTF
TRBJ2-7 TRBV5-1 CASSSDRAEYEQYF
TRBJ1-2 TRBV21-1 CASSSRDTRGRGYTF
TRBJ2-7 TRBV6-1 CASKTSGGSEQYF
TRBJ2-2 TRBV11-3 CASSLQLDGELFF
TRBJ1-5 TRBV28 CASSQGTGHQPQHF
TRBJ1-1 TRBV18 CASSPTGGNTEAFF
TRBJ2-7 TRBV28 CASRTTGGAYEQYF
TRBJ2-7 TRBV7-9 CASSQPGLAAYSYEQYF
TRBJ2-7 TRBV6-1 CASSSRRGSEQYF
TRBJ1-1 TRBV7-9 CASSLNGQNTEAFF
TRBJ1-1 TRBV11-2 CASSSQGNEAFF
TRBJ2-2 TRBV6-5 CASAPGDLNTGELFF
TRBJ2-5 TRBV27 CASTITPTGYWGETQYF
TRBJ2-1 TRBV18 CASSPPSGGDEQFF